The 25 T cell receptor beta chains listed next were all sequenced from one sample in a study of T cells in Graves' hyperthyroidism and ophthalmopathy. Using RNA transcripts as the source, TCR beta CDR3 regions were amplified. With the HTBI primer set, the TCR CDR3 went through a first round of RT-PCR. TCRdb re-called the multiplex PCR reads through MiXCR, storing one row per CDR3 protein. The sample includes about 200,000 distinct CDR3 sequences, roughly a sixth seen only once; the top ten take 53%. The sequenced material came from blood. The receptors originated from a woman in her 50s with Graves' hyperthyroidism.

This clonotype has ten or more counts. The chain is built from TRBV10-3 and TRBJ2-7, with a possible D match to TRBD1 (6 bases). Per germline, CDR1 ENHRY and CDR2 SYGVKD. V lost 5 bases, J lost 2 bases, and 10 bases lay in between. The CDR3 has 13 residues. The DNA for the CDR3 is TGTGCCATCAGTCAGGGACATGCCTACGAGCAGTACTTC. Translating gives CAISQGHAYEQYF.

This clonotype was counted many times. The V and J genes are TRBV13 and TRBJ2-4; 7 nucleotides match TRBD1. Germline V gene data show CDR1 as PRHDT and CDR2 as FYEKMQ (reference sequence). Losses at the gene ends were 6 bases for V and 0 bases for J; bases not matched to a gene: 8. This CDR3 comprises 16 residues. In nucleotides, the CDR3 is TGTGCCAGCAGTATAGGGGGCTTATTAGCCAAAAACATTCAGTACTTC. Protein sequence: CASSIGGLLAKNIQYF.

This clonotype was detected a few times. The chain joins TRBV29-1 to TRBJ2-1; D possibly corresponds to TRBD1 (6 bases). Germline CDR1 SQVTM, CDR2 ANQGSEA. This CDR3 has 14 residues. Trimming took 3 bases from V and 8 from J, leaving 17 bases between them. CDR3 protein: CSVDFLARGDEQFF. Written as DNA, the CDR3 is TGCAGCGTTGATTTCCTAGCCAGGGGCGATGAGCAGTTCTTC.

CDR3 amino acids: CASSYPQGTEQYF. The CDR3 DNA sequence: TGTGCCAGCAGTTACCCGCAGGGTACCGAGCAGTACTTC. The chain is built from TRBV6-5 and TRBJ2-7; TRBD1 is a possible D gene (5 bases). Between the trimmed V and J ends, which lost 2 bases and 6 bases, there was a span of 11 bases. The CDR3 covers 13 residues. The germline gives CDR1 MNHEY, CDR2 SVGAGI.

This clonotype has ten or more counts. For the CDR3, the DNA is TGTGCCAGTAGGCCGGGACAGGGGACCAATGAGCAGTTCTTC. Protein sequence: CASRPGQGTNEQFF. J is TRBJ2-1 and V is TRBV19; TRBD1 aligns across 10 bases. Per the germline V gene, CDR1 is LNHDA and CDR2 is SQIVND (reference sequence). V shed 6 bases, J shed 6 bases, and the junction held 5 bases outside the gene matches. This CDR3 spans 14 amino acids.

This clonotype has at least ten counts. V gene TRBV9 combines with J gene TRBJ2-2, with D maybe TRBD2 (5 bases). Germline V CDR1 and CDR2: SGDLS, YYNGEE. The V gene lost 0 bases and the J gene lost 3 bases, with 12 bases spanning the gap. The CDR3 extends over 16 amino acids. The CDR3: CASSVELRVDTGELFF. The DNA of the CDR3 is TGTGCCAGCAGCGTAGAATTGAGGGTTGACACCGGGGAGCTGTTTTTT.

This clonotype has a handful of counts. The chain employs TRBV5-6 and TRBJ1-5, with a tentative D call TRBD1 (6 bases). Germline V gene data show CDR1 as SGHDT and CDR2 as YYEEEE. CDR3 size: 15 residues. With 4 bases removed from V and 0 bases from J, the gap between germline ends came to 11 bases. The CDR3 sequence is CASSKGGASNQPQHF. In nucleotides, the CDR3 is TGTGCCAGCAGCAAAGGGGGGGCTAGCAATCAGCCCCAGCATTTT.

This chain joins TRBV28 and TRBJ2-2; D may correspond to TRBD1 or TRBD2 (6 bases each). V lost 3 bases, J lost 4 bases, and 12 bases lay in between. This CDR3 comprises 15 residues. Germline V gene sequence: CDR1 MDHEN, CDR2 SYDVKM. CDR3 sequence reads: CASSFDRGLTGELFF. Here the CDR3 DNA reads TGTGCCAGCAGTTTTGATCGGGGGCTCACCGGGGAGCTGTTTTTT.

This clonotype was recorded a few times. The chain recombines TRBV29-1 with TRBJ2-7; 8 bases match TRBD1. V lost 2 bases to trimming and J lost 3 bases; unmatched junction nucleotides: 3. Germline loops: CDR1 SQVTM, CDR2 ANQGSEA. The CDR3 loop spans 13 amino acids. The CDR3 coding sequence is TGCAGCGTTGAACTCACAGGGGGCTACGAGCAGTACTTC. Its translation: CSVELTGGYEQYF.

The sample holds many counts of this clonotype. The rearrangement uses TRBV28 and TRBJ2-7; D may correspond to TRBD1 or TRBD2 (5 bases each). Germline V gene data show CDR1 as MDHEN and CDR2 as SYDVKM. CDR3 size: 14 residues. Trimming removed 3 bases at V and 0 bases at J, with 9 bases between. CDR3 region: CASSLGESSYEQYF. The CDR3 DNA sequence: TGTGCCAGCAGTTTGGGGGAATCCTCCTACGAGCAGTACTTC.

The rearrangement joins TRBV5-1 to TRBJ1-5; 7 nucleotides align to TRBD1. CDR3 length: 15 residues. Trimming took 4 bases from V and 1 from J; bases not matched to a gene: 5. The germline V gene encodes CDR1 SGHRS and CDR2 YFSETQ. CDR3 amino acids: CASSAGTESNQPQHF. Written as DNA, the CDR3 is TGCGCCAGCAGCGCCGGGACAGAGAGCAATCAGCCCCAGCATTTT.

This clonotype was recorded many times. The CDR3 loop is CASSLKPQGEDTQYF. The DNA of the CDR3 is TGTGCCAGCAGCTTAAAGCCACAGGGGGAAGATACGCAGTATTTT. The rearrangement links TRBV7-9 to TRBJ2-3, with 8 bases aligning to TRBD1. CDR1 and CDR2 from the germline V gene are SEHNR and FQNEAQ (reference sequence). The ends lost 2 bases at V and 5 bases at J; junction bases unmatched: 6. The CDR3 loop spans 15 amino acids.

The gene calls are TRBV19 and TRBJ1-2; D possibly corresponds to TRBD1 (6 bases). The CDR3 loop spans 17 amino acids. Germline V gene data show CDR1 as LNHDA and CDR2 as SQIVND (reference sequence). Trimming cost V 5 bases and J 7 bases, with 26 bases left between them. As DNA, the CDR3 is TGTGCCAGTAGTCCGGGGGCAGGGCGGGCCGGTTACGGTGGCTACACCTTC. Its translation is CASSPGAGRAGYGGYTF.

This clonotype came up many times. The rearrangement uses TRBV7-2 and TRBJ2-3, with D hard to call. CDR3 length equals 11 residues. Germline V gene data show CDR1 as SGHTA and CDR2 as FQGNSA. Trimming cost V 5 bases and J 7 bases, with 7 bases left between them. DNA of the CDR3: TGTGCCAGCAGCGAGTCGAATACGCAGTATTTT. This encodes CASSESNTQYF.

This clonotype was seen more than once but under ten times. The chain links TRBV20-1 to TRBJ2-2; tentative D call: TRBD2 (5 bases). CDR1 is DFQATT and CDR2 is SNEGSKA in the germline V gene (reference sequence). The CDR3 spans 12 residues. V gave up 6 bases and J gave up 4 bases, with 9 bases separating them. DNA of the CDR3: TGCAGTGCCGCGAGGGCCACCGGGGAGCTGTTTTTT. Its translation: CSAARATGELFF.

The chain has TRBV6-1 and TRBJ1-1; unclear D gene. The CDR3 is made up of 14 amino acids. The germline CDR1 and CDR2 sequences are MNHNS and SASEGT. V shed 1 base and J shed 11 bases, with 17 bases lying between them. CDR3 protein: CASSEGDTPLRAFF. In DNA, the CDR3 is TGTGCCAGCAGTGAAGGAGATACACCCCTTCGGGCTTTCTTT.

This clonotype was counted ten times or more. The chain is built from TRBV20-1 and TRBJ2-1; TRBD2 might be the D (6 bases). The CDR3 is made up of 15 amino acids. Germline CDR1 is DFQATT and CDR2 is SNEGSKA (reference sequence). Trimming removed 0 bases at V and 2 bases at J, with 11 bases between. The CDR3 region is CSAREGGTPYNEQFF. As DNA, the CDR3 is TGCAGTGCTAGAGAGGGCGGGACCCCCTACAATGAGCAGTTCTTC.

This clonotype has a count of ten or more. V gene TRBV11-3 combines with J gene TRBJ2-3; no clear D gene. The CDR3 runs to 15 residues. CDR1 and CDR2 from the germline V gene are SGHNT and YENEEA. Deletions cut 1 base from V and 1 base from J, with 9 bases between. CDR3 sequence reads: CASSLANVRTDTQYF. The CDR3 DNA follows: TGTGCCAGCAGCTTAGCGAACGTTCGCACAGATACGCAGTATTTT.

This clonotype was detected many times. The rearrangement links TRBV3-1 to TRBJ2-7; 10 nucleotides match TRBD2. V dropped 1 base and J dropped 4; count of bases not matched to a gene: 7. This CDR3 comprises 16 residues. Looked up from germline, CDR1 is LGHDT and CDR2 is YNNKEL (reference sequence). CDR3 amino acids: CASSQGEASGRYEQYF. CDR3 DNA sequence: TGTGCCAGCAGCCAAGGAGAGGCTAGCGGGAGATACGAGCAGTACTTC.

This clonotype was seen repeatedly, ten times or more. The J gene is TRBJ1-1, the V gene TRBV7-8; D might be TRBD1 (5 bases). CDR3 length: 13 residues. The V and J ends lost 3 bases and 4 bases respectively, with 9 bases between them. Germline V gives CDR1 SGHVS, CDR2 FQNEAQ. This CDR3 is CASSFGGSTEAFF. The CDR3 DNA sequence: TGTGCCAGCAGCTTCGGGGGATCCACTGAAGCTTTCTTT.

This clonotype has ten or more counts. This chain joins TRBV11-3 and TRBJ2-7; 9 positions match TRBD2. Per the germline V gene, CDR1 is SGHNT and CDR2 is YENEEA. With 0 bases clipped from V and 3 bases from J, the junction kept 0 bases outside the gene matches. This CDR3 has 14 residues. CDR3 loop: CASSLEAGGYEQYF. CDR3 in DNA: TGTGCCAGCAGCTTAGAAGCGGGAGGCTACGAGCAGTACTTC.

This clonotype was counted ten times or more. The gene calls are TRBV28 and TRBJ1-5; no reliable D call. V was trimmed by 2 bases and J by 3 bases, leaving 8 bases between them. Germline V gene data show CDR1 as MDHEN and CDR2 as SYDVKM. The CDR3 consists of 14 residues. The CDR3: CASSLRAVNQPQHF. As DNA, the CDR3 is TGTGCCAGCAGTTTACGGGCAGTCAATCAGCCCCAGCATTTT.

In its sample, this clonotype was seen a few times. In nucleotides, the CDR3 is TGTGCCAGCAGTGTGGACACTTATAGCAATCAGCCCCAGCATTTT. It translates to CASSVDTYSNQPQHF. The chain uses TRBV6-1 and TRBJ1-5; a possible D gene is TRBD1 (5 bases). V lost 4 bases and J 0 bases, leaving 10 bases between the germline ends. The CDR3 totals 15 residues. The germline CDR1 and CDR2 sequences are MNHNS and SASEGT.

This clonotype appeared a few times. This chain links TRBV4-1 with TRBJ2-1, with D possibly matching TRBD2 (6 bases). CDR1 MGHRA and CDR2 YSYEKL come from the germline V gene. This CDR3 comprises 13 residues. V was trimmed by 2 bases and J by 6 bases, leaving 8 bases between them. CDR3 loop: CASSQLGLNEQFF. The CDR3 DNA reads as TGCGCCAGCAGCCAATTGGGACTCAATGAGCAGTTCTTC.

The sample holds a few counts of this clonotype. V and J are TRBV27 and TRBJ1-4; 9 positions match TRBD1. The CDR3 length is 14 residues. The V and J ends lost 5 bases and 7 bases, in that order; junction bases with no gene match: 5. Germline assignment: CDR1 MNHEY and CDR2 SMNVEV (reference sequence). In DNA, the CDR3 is TGTGCCAGCAGTAAACAGGGGGCGCGTGAAAAACTGTTTTTT. Translated: CASSKQGAREKLFF.